One and the same sample provided the 21 T cell receptor beta chains below, sequenced in a study of T cell repertoires in cytomegalovirus infection. MiXCR, applied by TCRdb to the reads, yields one record per CDR3 protein. The sample lists about 350,000 distinct CDR3 sequences; roughly a third were seen once. These receptors' targets are unknown. This sample comprised cultured PBMCs, obtained from culture after CMV antigen stimulation. These receptors all stem from a human donor in good health (CMV status not recorded). Some clones in this sample may be carry-over from other donors' samples.

This clonotype was seen repeatedly, ten times or more. The chain couples TRBV27 to TRBJ1-2; 7 bases match TRBD1. Trimming at V came to 5 bases and at J to 3 bases, leaving 6 bases not matched to a gene. CDR3 length: 14 residues. Germline CDR1 is MNHEY and CDR2 is SMNVEV (reference sequence). This CDR3 reads CASSIRDRDYGYTF. CDR3 sequence (DNA): TGTGCCAGCAGTATCCGGGACAGAGACTATGGCTACACCTTC.

This clonotype was seen more than once but under ten times. The V and J genes are TRBV6-2 or TRBV6-3 and TRBJ1-5; D is perhaps TRBD1 (5 bases). V was shortened by 6 bases and J by 7 bases, with 13 bases between the two germline ends. This CDR3 has 13 amino acids. CDR1 MNHEY and CDR2 SVGEGT come from the germline V gene. CDR3 DNA: TGTGCCAGCAGGCAGGGTGGTAGGCAGCCCCAGCATTTT. Its protein product is CASRQGGRQPQHF.

J is TRBJ2-1 and V is TRBV5-1, with D hard to call. V was clipped by 4 bases and J by 7 bases, with 21 bases between them. CDR1 SGHRS and CDR2 YFSETQ come from the germline V gene. CDR3 length: 16 amino acids. For the CDR3, the DNA is TGCGCCAGCAGCCCAGACCCCTCCAGAGGCCTTAATGAGCAGTTCTTC. As protein: CASSPDPSRGLNEQFF.

This rearrangement joins TRBV6-2 or TRBV6-3 to TRBJ1-1; D not certain. The V and J ends lost 6 bases and 2 bases respectively, with 13 bases between them. Germline CDR1 and CDR2: MNHEY and SVGEGT. The CDR3 runs 14 residues. CDR3 nucleotide sequence: TGTGCCAGCAGGCCAGCGGGGAGAAACACTGAAGCTTTCTTT. Its translation: CASRPAGRNTEAFF.

This clonotype was observed a few times. The J gene is TRBJ2-7, the V gene TRBV7-2; tentatively, D is TRBD1 (6 bases). CDR1 is SGHTA, CDR2 FQGNSA, per germline. The CDR3 is made up of 14 amino acids. Trimming stripped 3 bases from V and 2 bases from J, with 11 bases between. CDR3 bases: TGTGCCAGCAGCTTCACCCAGGGGCCCTACGAGCAGTACTTC. Translation gives CASSFTQGPYEQYF.

This clonotype was recorded a few times. The chain has TRBV6-6 and TRBJ2-5, with 8 bases fitting TRBD1. The CDR3 covers 15 residues. V gave up 2 bases and J gave up 5 bases; unmatched junction bases: 7. Germline V CDR1 and CDR2: MNHNY, SVGAGI (reference sequence). The CDR3: CASSYPGQGEETQYF. Written as DNA, the CDR3 is TGTGCCAGCAGTTACCCTGGACAGGGTGAGGAGACCCAGTACTTC.

This clonotype was seen only a few times. The chain couples TRBV12-3 or TRBV12-4 to TRBJ1-1; 8 bases are shared with TRBD1. Unmatched junction bases numbered 9, after V lost 7 bases and J lost 5 bases. This CDR3 has 14 amino acids. CDR3 protein: CASKTGVLRTEAFF. The DNA for the CDR3 is TGTGCCAGCAAGACAGGGGTCCTCCGAACTGAAGCTTTCTTT.

V and J are TRBV27 and TRBJ2-5; D is perhaps TRBD1 (5 bases). The CDR3 consists of 13 residues. Trimming shortened V by 2 bases and J by 5 bases, and 9 bases separated the two germline ends. The germline V gene has CDR1 MNHEY and CDR2 SMNVEV (reference sequence). The CDR3 sequence is CASSLGPGETQYF. Here the CDR3 DNA reads TGTGCCAGCAGTTTAGGGCCAGGGGAGACCCAGTACTTC.

The V call is TRBV10-3, the J call TRBJ2-3; 8 nucleotides agree with TRBD1. CDR1 ENHRY and CDR2 SYGVKD come from the germline V gene. This CDR3 region has 16 residues. Trimming took 6 bases from V and 2 from J; bases not matched to a gene: 10. CDR3 nucleotides: TGTGCCATCAGCCCGACAGGGGATGATCTCACAGATACGCAGTATTTT. It codes for CAISPTGDDLTDTQYF.

With respect to this clonotype: A read error is possible here, since a much larger clone lies one base away. This chain uses TRBV7-2 with TRBJ1-2, with D possibly TRBD1 on 5 matching bases. CDR1 and CDR2 from the germline V gene are SGHTA and FQGNSA. CDR3 length equals 13 residues. CDR3 region: CGSSPWDRGGYTF. CDR3 bases: TGTGGCAGCAGCCCCTGGGACCGCGGGGGCTACACCTTC.

J is TRBJ2-6 and V is TRBV9; 8 bases align to TRBD1. The CDR3 runs 18 residues. J lost 0 bases, V lost 0 bases, and 5 bases had no gene match. From germline, CDR1 is SGDLS and CDR2 YYNGEE. CDR3 sequence reads: CASSVDMGQDSGANVLTF. CDR3 DNA sequence: TGTGCCAGCAGCGTAGACATGGGACAGGACTCTGGGGCCAACGTCCTGACTTTC.

The chain joins TRBV20-1 to TRBJ2-1; a possible D gene is TRBD2 (6 bases). Trimming pared 3 bases from V and 7 bases from J, leaving 10 bases between. The germline V gene has CDR1 DFQATT and CDR2 SNEGSKA (reference sequence). The CDR3 has 12 residues. This chain's CDR3 is CSARAGSNEQFF. CDR3 nucleotide sequence: TGCAGTGCTAGGGCGGGGTCGAATGAGCAGTTCTTC.

CDR3 coding DNA: TGTGCCAGCTCACGGGGACTACCGAACACCGGGGAGCTGTTTTTT. Translating it yields CASSRGLPNTGELFF. The V call is TRBV7-6, the J call TRBJ2-2, with TRBD2 identical over 7 bases. The CDR3 has 15 residues. In germline, CDR1 is SGHVS, CDR2 FNYEAQ. J gave up 0 bases and V 8 bases, and 6 bases lay outside the gene matches.

The genes are TRBV15 and TRBJ1-3; no clear D gene. From germline, CDR1 is LNHNV and CDR2 YYDKDF (reference sequence). The CDR3 is 16 amino acids. Trimming left V 5 bases short and J 1 base short, with 15 bases between. CDR3 coding DNA: TGTGCCACCAGCGTGGGAGGGCTCATTTCTGGAAACACCATATATTTT. Translating gives CATSVGGLISGNTIYF.

The CDR3 DNA is TGTGCCAGCAGTCCGACAGATTTCTATGGCTACACCTTC. Protein sequence: CASSPTDFYGYTF. The chain combines TRBV12-3 or TRBV12-4 with TRBJ1-2, with D maybe TRBD1 (5 bases). This CDR3 has 13 amino acids. V was trimmed by 5 bases and J by 4 bases, leaving 11 bases between them.

This clonotype was seen ten or more times. The rearrangement joins TRBV7-2 to TRBJ2-3; TRBD2 agrees at 9 bases. The CDR3 covers 15 residues. Trimming removed 8 bases from V and 7 bases from J; junction bases left unmatched: 13. The germline V gene encodes CDR1 SGHTA and CDR2 FQGNSA. The DNA of the CDR3 is TGTGCCAGCCCCTTCGGCGGCGGGAGGGCGTATACGCAGTATTTT. This sequence encodes CASPFGGGRAYTQYF.

The chain uses TRBV20-1 and TRBJ2-7; 8 nucleotides align to TRBD1. V trimming: 5 bases; J trimming: 3 bases; junction bases outside the gene matches: 3. From germline, CDR1 is DFQATT and CDR2 SNEGSKA (reference sequence). The CDR3 is 12 residues long. The CDR3 reads CSASTGGYEQYV. CDR3 coding DNA: TGCAGTGCTTCCACAGGGGGCTACGAGCAGTACGTC.

This clonotype was seen once. This chain connects TRBV20-1 to TRBJ1-2, with D hard to call. V lost 1 base to trimming and J lost 9 bases, with 18 bases between them. This CDR3 region has 14 residues. Germline CDR1 and CDR2: DFQATT and SNEGSKA (reference sequence). The CDR3 spells CSARAITPGPSYTF. The CDR3 bases are TGCAGTGCTAGAGCAATAACTCCCGGGCCCAGCTACACCTTC.

This clonotype was seen repeatedly, ten times or more. This chain links TRBV6-1 with TRBJ1-5; 9 bases align to TRBD1. Germline loops: CDR1 MNHNS, CDR2 SASEGT. This CDR3 spans 15 amino acids. J was trimmed by 3 bases and V by 8 bases; bases with no gene match: 8. The CDR3 region has the DNA TGTGCCAGCGCGCCGGGACAGGGCCTCAATCAGCCCCAGCATTTT. Its translation is CASAPGQGLNQPQHF.

The sample holds many counts of this clonotype. V and J are TRBV7-2 and TRBJ2-1, with D uncertain. Germline CDR1 is SGHTA and CDR2 is FQGNSA. V shed 4 bases and J shed 0 bases, with 7 bases lying between them. The CDR3 spans 14 residues. The CDR3 nucleotides read TGTGCCAGCAGCTCACCCAGCTCCTACAATGAGCAGTTCTTC. Residues: CASSSPSSYNEQFF.

In this sample, this clonotype turned up a few times. The chain uses TRBV7-9 and TRBJ2-7; 12 nucleotides align to TRBD2. The trim removed 5 bases at V and 4 bases at J, leaving 21 bases unmatched. CDR1 is SEHNR and CDR2 is FQNEAQ in the germline V gene (reference sequence). CDR3 size: 20 residues. The CDR3 coding sequence is TGTGCCAGCAGCCCACGCCAGGGGGCGGTGCGACTAGCGGGAGCATACGAGCAGTACTTC. It is translated as CASSPRQGAVRLAGAYEQYF.